Below are 2 T cell receptor beta chains sequenced from a single sample in a study of blood T cell repertoires in COVID-19. Here immunoSEQ multiplex PCR was the method, and the copy in TCRdb shows in-frame clones only, minus some. The repertoire consists of 55,000 or so clones, with 70% to 90% occurring once and the leading ten covering about an eighth. The sample was peripheral blood. The receptor set was obtained from a human donor in a cohort sampled during active COVID-19.

This clone was counted once. The chain links TRBV29-1 to TRBJ2-7, with D unresolved. The germline V and J ends were trimmed by 5 bases and 4 bases, with 12 bases remaining between them. CDR3 length equals 12 residues. Germline V gene data show CDR1 as SQVTM and CDR2 as ANQGSEA. CDR3 sequence (DNA): TGCAGCGTTCAAGTGCAGAAGTACGAGCAGTACTTC. Translation gives CSVQVQKYEQYF.

The V gene is TRBV5-1, the J gene TRBJ2-3; 9 bases line up with TRBD1. The J segment lost 0 bases and the V segment lost 4 bases, leaving 6 bases of the junction unmatched. The CDR3 loop spans 16 amino acids. The germline V gene has CDR1 SGHRS and CDR2 YFSETQ. This CDR3 is CASSQAGQGSTDTQYF. DNA of the CDR3: TGCGCCAGCAGCCAGGCGGGACAGGGTAGCACAGATACGCAGTATTTT. Full variable domain (remainder filled in from reference TRBV5-1 and TRBJ2-3): KAGVTQTPRYLIKTRGQQVTLSCSPISGHRSVSWYQQTPGQGLQFLFEYFSETQRNKGNFPGRFSGRQFSNSRSEMNVSTLELGDSALYLCASSQAGQGSTDTQYFGPGTRLTVL.